The clone carrying this TCR beta chain was recorded only once. This sample was included in a study of blood T cell repertoires in COVID-19. Turning to the study itself: COVID-19 samples from acute and convalescent phases originated in the United States, Italy and Spain. PBMCs, B-cell-depleted T cells, or T cells provided the cDNA or gDNA that made up the material.

Original methodology: Amplification of reference gene primers provided the estimated nucleated cell counts. The protocol was immunoSEQ multiplex PCR, while the TCRdb copy is restricted to in-frame clones and leaves out a portion. D and trimming come from the DNA, and the V and J calls and clone size come from that table. The data show about 260,000 clones, with around 92% seen just once and approximately 2.6% held by the top ten. The germline CDR1 and CDR2 sequences are KGHDR and SFDVKD. The CDR3 runs to 15 residues. V dropped 5 bases and J dropped 1; count of bases not matched to a gene: 5. The specimen was peripheral blood. This chain uses TRBV24-1 with TRBJ1-1; 8 bases agree with TRBD1. The sequence was collected from a person aged 18-30 years with COVID-19, enrolled during active disease. This chain's CDR3 is CATSGSGQGNTEAFF. The CDR3 nucleotides are TGTGCCACCAGTGGCTCTGGACAGGGGAACACTGAAGCTTTCTTT.